This T cell receptor (beta chain) originates from a study of breast tumors, draining lymph nodes, adjacent tissues. In TCRdb, the multiplex PCR reads were re-called with MiXCR into one record per CDR3 protein. The data show around 190,000 distinct CDR3 sequences, with 25% to 40% seen just once and around 4.5% held by the top ten. This CDR3 contains 14 residues. Germline values: CDR1 SGHRS, CDR2 YFSETQ. V lost 1 base and J lost 6, with 10 bases in between. About this clonotype: As yet, its antigen is unknown.

Breast cancer patients provided tissue from their axillary draining lymph nodes. General study findings and limits: Tumor TCR diversity was below lymph nodes but above nontumor tissue. Luminal-like breast cancer showed significantly higher tumor–nontumor repertoire similarity than basal-like. Findings are consistent with lymph node origin and intratumoral expansion of most tumor T cells. That most tumor T cells come from lymph nodes remained unproven.

The chain combines TRBV5-1 with TRBJ2-2; D remains ambiguous. Sequencing was done on a sample of axillary lymph node tissue. The TCR comes from a female donor with breast cancer. Some clones in this sample may be carry-over from other donors' samples. CDR3 bases: TGCGCCAGCAGCTTGTTGGGCAACGCCGGGGAGCTGTTTTTT. It translates to CASSLLGNAGELFF.